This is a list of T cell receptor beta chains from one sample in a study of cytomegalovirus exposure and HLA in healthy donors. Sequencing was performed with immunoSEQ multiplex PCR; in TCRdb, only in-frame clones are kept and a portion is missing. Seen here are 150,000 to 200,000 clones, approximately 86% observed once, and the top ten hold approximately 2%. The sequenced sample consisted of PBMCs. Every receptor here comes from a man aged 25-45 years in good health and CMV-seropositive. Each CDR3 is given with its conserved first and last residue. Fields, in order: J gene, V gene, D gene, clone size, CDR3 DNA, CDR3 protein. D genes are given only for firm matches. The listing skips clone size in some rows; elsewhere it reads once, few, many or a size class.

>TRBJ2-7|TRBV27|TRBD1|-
TGTGCCAGCGGGGTAGGGGGCGAGCCCTACGAGCAGTACTTC
CASGVGGEPYEQYF
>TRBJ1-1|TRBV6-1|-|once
TGTGCCAGCAGTGAATTTAGAGGACAACTGAACACTGAAGCTTTCTTT
CASSEFRGQLNTEAFF
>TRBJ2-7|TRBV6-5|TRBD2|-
TGTGCCAGCAGCCCGGGACTAAACGACTACGAGCAGTACTTC
CASSPGLNDYEQYF
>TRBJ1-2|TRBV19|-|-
TGTGCCAGTAAATACGCGGGTAGGGGGTACAACTATGGCTACACCTTC
CASKYAGRGYNYGYTF
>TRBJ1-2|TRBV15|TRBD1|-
TGTGCCACCAGCAGAGAGACAGGGGGCGGCTACACCTTC
CATSRETGGGYTF
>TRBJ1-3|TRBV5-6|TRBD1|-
TGTGCCAGCAGCTTGACAGGGGGCGCGGGAGGAAACACCATATATTTT
CASSLTGGAGGNTIYF
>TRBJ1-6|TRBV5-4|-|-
TGTGCCAGCAGCTTCCCGCTGGGGGCTGATAATTCACCCCTCCACTTT
CASSFPLGADNSPLHF
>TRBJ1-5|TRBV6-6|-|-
TGTGCCAGCAGCCCCCCCATTACTAATCAGCCCCAGCATTTT
CASSPPITNQPQHF
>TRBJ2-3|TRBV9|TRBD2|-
TGTGCCAGCAGCGTCGGGTCAGCGGGGGATACGCAGTATTTT
CASSVGSAGDTQYF
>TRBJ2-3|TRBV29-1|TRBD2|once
TGCAGCGGCTTAGCGGGGGAGGGAGATACGCAGTATTTT
CSGLAGEGDTQYF
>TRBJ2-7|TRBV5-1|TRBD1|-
TGCGCCAGCAGTGGGGCCACGGGGGACAGGCTCAACGAGCAGTACTTC
CASSGATGDRLNEQYF
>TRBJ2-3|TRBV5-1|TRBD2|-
TGCGCCAGCAGCCCACTGACTAGCGGGGACGCAGATACGCAGTATTTT
CASSPLTSGDADTQYF
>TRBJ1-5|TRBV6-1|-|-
TGTGCCAGCAGTGAAGCGAGGGGCGGCGGGGTTCAGCCCCAGCATTTT
CASSEARGGGVQPQHF
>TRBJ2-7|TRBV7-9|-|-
TGTGCCAGCAGCGCGACCTTGACTCCCTACGAGCAGTACTTC
CASSATLTPYEQYF
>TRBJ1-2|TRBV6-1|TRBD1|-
TGTGCCAGCATTCGGACAGGGACGGCTAACTATGGCTACACCTTC
CASIRTGTANYGYTF
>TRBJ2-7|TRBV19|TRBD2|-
TGTGCCACCACGCGGGGGGGCATCTACGAGCAGTACTTC
CATTRGGIYEQYF
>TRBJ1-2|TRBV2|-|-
TGTGCCAGCAGTGAATTGGGGGCAGGGGTAGATGGCTACACCTTC
CASSELGAGVDGYTF
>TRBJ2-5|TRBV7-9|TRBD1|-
TGTGCCAGCAGCTTTGGCAGGGGGTGGGAGACCCAGTACTTC
CASSFGRGWETQYF
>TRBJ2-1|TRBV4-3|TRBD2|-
TGCGCCAGCAGCCAAGCAGCGGGAGCCTCCGATGAGCAGTTCTTC
CASSQAAGASDEQFF
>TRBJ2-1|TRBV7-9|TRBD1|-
TGTGCCAGCAGCCGACCACTGACAGGGTATGAGCAGTTCTTC
CASSRPLTGYEQFF
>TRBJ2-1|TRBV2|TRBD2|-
TGTGCCAGCAGTGCGCAACTAGCGCGTTGGTCCAATGAGCAGTTCTTC
CASSAQLARWSNEQFF
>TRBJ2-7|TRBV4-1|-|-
TGCGCCAGCAGCCCTCAGGGAATAAGCTCCTACGAGCAGTACTTC
CASSPQGISSYEQYF
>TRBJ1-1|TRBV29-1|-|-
TGCAGCGTTGAAGGGAAAAAACAGGGAACCGGGGCTGAAGCTTTCTTT
CSVEGKKQGTGAEAFF
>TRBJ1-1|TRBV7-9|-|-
TGTGCCAGCCTCGGGGTACTAACTGAAGCTTTCTTT
CASLGVLTEAFF
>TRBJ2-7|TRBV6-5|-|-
TGTGCCAGCAGTCCTTCCTTGTCCTACGAGCAGTACTTC
CASSPSLSYEQYF
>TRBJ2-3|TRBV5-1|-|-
TGCGCCAGCAGCAGGGGGGGGAGCACAGATACGCAGTATTTT
CASSRGGSTDTQYF
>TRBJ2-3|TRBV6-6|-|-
TGTGCCAGCAATCCAAGCGGGTTTAGCACAGATACGCAGTATTTT
CASNPSGFSTDTQYF
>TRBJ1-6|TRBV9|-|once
TGTGCCAGCAGCGCACACCCCGGAGGGAATTCACCCCTCCACTTT
CASSAHPGGNSPLHF
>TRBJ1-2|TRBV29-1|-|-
TGCAGCGTTCTACCACTGGTTGGCTACACCTTC
CSVLPLVGYTF
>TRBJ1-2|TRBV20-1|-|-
TGCAGTGCTAGTGGGGGGAACACCTTC
CSASGGNTF
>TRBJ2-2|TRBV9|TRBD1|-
TGTGCCAGCAGCGTAGAGGGACAGGGGGCCGGGGAGCTGTTTTTT
CASSVEGQGAGELFF
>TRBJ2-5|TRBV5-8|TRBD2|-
TGTGCCAGCAGCTTGAATCGAGCGGGGGGGCCGGGAGAGACCCAGTACTTC
CASSLNRAGGPGETQYF
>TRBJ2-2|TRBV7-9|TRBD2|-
TGTGCCAGCAGCTTAAAGTCGACTAGCGGGGAGAACACCGGGGAGCTGTTTTTT
CASSLKSTSGENTGELFF
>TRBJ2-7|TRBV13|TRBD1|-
TGTGCCAGCAGCGCCCGGGACAGGACCTACGAGCAGTACTTC
CASSARDRTYEQYF
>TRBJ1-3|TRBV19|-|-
TGTGCCAGTAGAGAGGCAGGAGGTGGGCATGGAAACACCATATATTTT
CASREAGGGHGNTIYF
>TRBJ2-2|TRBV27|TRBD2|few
TGTGCCAGCAGTTTACTTGCGGGGGGTGCCGGGGAGCTGTTTTTT
CASSLLAGGAGELFF
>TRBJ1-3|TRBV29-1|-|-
TGCAGCGTTGTCGTGGGCCCCGGGGACACCATATATTTT
CSVVVGPGDTIYF
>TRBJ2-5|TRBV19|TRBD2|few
TGTGCCAGTAGTATGTTTAGCGGGGGAAGAGAGACCCAGTACTTC
CASSMFSGGRETQYF
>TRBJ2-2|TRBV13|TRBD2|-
TGTGCCAGCAGCGCTGCGGGGGGGGGAACCGGGGAGCTGTTTTTT
CASSAAGGGTGELFF
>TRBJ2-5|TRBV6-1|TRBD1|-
TGTGCCAGCAGTGGACCCGGAACAGGGGGTCCGGAGACCCAGTACTTC
CASSGPGTGGPETQYF
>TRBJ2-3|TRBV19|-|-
TGTGCCAGTAGTACCAGACAGTTAGATACGCAGTATTTT
CASSTRQLDTQYF
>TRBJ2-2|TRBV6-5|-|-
TGTGCCAGCAGTTACCCGGGACTTGATCCCGAGGAGCTGTTTTTT
CASSYPGLDPEELFF
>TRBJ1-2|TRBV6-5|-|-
TGTGCCAGCACCCCAGGGATATGGGGTGGCTACACCTTC
CASTPGIWGGYTF
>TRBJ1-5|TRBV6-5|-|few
TGTGCCAGCAGTTACATACAGGATAATCAGCCCCAGCATTTT
CASSYIQDNQPQHF
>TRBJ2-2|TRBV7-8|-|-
TGTGCCAGCAGCTTAGCGACCAGGGCTTCGAACACCGGGGAGCTGTTTTTT
CASSLATRASNTGELFF